The 3 T cell receptor beta chains below were found in one sample sequenced in a study of siplizumab effects on memory and regulatory T cells. Sequencing was performed with immunoSEQ multiplex PCR; in TCRdb, only in-frame clones are kept and a portion is missing. The sample contains 50,000 to 75,000 clones, 90% to 97% of which appear only once. Sequencing used naive CD8+ T cells sorted from blood. Receptors originate from a human donor in good health.

The chain joins TRBV11-2 to TRBJ1-1; TRBD1 agrees at 9 bases. The CDR3 is 14 amino acids. V shed 5 bases, J shed 4 bases, and the junction held 5 bases outside the gene matches. Germline-derived CDR1 and CDR2 are SGHAT and FQNNGV. The CDR3 nucleotides are TGTGCCAGCAGCCTACAGGGGGCTGGCACTGAAGCTTTCTTT. Translated: CASSLQGAGTEAFF.

The chain carries TRBV9 and TRBJ2-5, with 9 bases lining up with TRBD1. Germline values: CDR1 SGDLS, CDR2 YYNGEE. V dropped 4 bases and J dropped 5; count of bases not matched to a gene: 12. The CDR3 runs 16 residues. The CDR3 DNA is TGTGCCAGCAGCCCTCCCGGGACAGGGATTGAGGAGACCCAGTACTTC. Its protein product is CASSPPGTGIEETQYF.

This chain connects TRBV5-4 to TRBJ2-2; D unresolved. CDR1 SGHNT and CDR2 YYREEE come from the germline V gene (reference sequence). CDR3 size: 13 residues. The ends were cut back, 0 bases at V and 8 bases at J, with 8 bases in the middle. CDR3 sequence reads: CASSLAAAGELFF. The CDR3 region has the DNA TGTGCCAGCAGCTTGGCCGCTGCAGGGGAGCTGTTTTTT.